This is a list of T cell receptor beta chains from one sample in a study of blood T cells in healthy people across ages. TCRdb passed the 5' RACE reads through MiXCR, listing each CDR3 protein once. The table has more than 800,000 distinct CDR3 sequences, around 43% seen once. Sequencing was done on a sample of blood. The receptors come from a woman aged 55-69 years in good health. CDR3s include the opening cysteine and the closing phenylalanine or tryptophan. D genes are given only for firm matches. Rows may omit the clone size; those that give it use once, few, many or a size class.

d_gene: NA
v_gene: TRBV9
abundance: few
j_gene: TRBJ2-5
CDR3aa: CASSVRSEETQYF
CDR3nt: TGTGCCAGCAGCGTCAGGTCGGAAGAGACCCAGTACTTC

d_gene: TRBD1
v_gene: TRBV14
abundance: few
j_gene: TRBJ2-1
CDR3aa: CASSQDLRTGYNEQFF
CDR3nt: TGTGCCAGCAGCCAAGATCTAAGGACAGGGTACAATGAGCAGTTCTTC

d_gene: TRBD2
v_gene: TRBV2
abundance: once
j_gene: TRBJ2-1
CDR3aa: CASMGLAGDPWFF
CDR3nt: TGTGCCAGCATGGGACTAGCGGGAGATCCCTGGTTCTTC

d_gene: NA
v_gene: TRBV14
abundance: NA
j_gene: TRBJ2-7
CDR3aa: CASSQGRSNEQYF
CDR3nt: TGTGCCAGCAGCCAGGGGAGGTCCAACGAGCAGTACTTC

d_gene: NA
v_gene: TRBV12-5
abundance: once
j_gene: TRBJ2-7
CDR3aa: CASGLGDVYEQYF
CDR3nt: TGTGCTAGTGGTTTGGGAGACGTCTACGAGCAGTACTTC

d_gene: TRBD1
v_gene: TRBV24-1
abundance: NA
j_gene: TRBJ2-1
CDR3aa: CATSDWMTGGKDEQFF
CDR3nt: TGTGCCACCAGTGATTGGATGACAGGGGGCAAAGATGAGCAGTTCTTC

d_gene: NA
v_gene: TRBV20-1
abundance: NA
j_gene: TRBJ1-6
CDR3aa: CSAVGRGNSPLHF
CDR3nt: TGCAGTGCCGTGGGACGGGGGAATTCACCCCTCCACTTT

d_gene: TRBD2
v_gene: TRBV14
abundance: NA
j_gene: TRBJ2-5
CDR3aa: CASSQEGRLAGMETQYF
CDR3nt: TGTGCCAGCAGCCAAGAAGGGAGGCTAGCGGGAATGGAGACCCAGTACTTC

d_gene: NA
v_gene: TRBV5-1
abundance: NA
j_gene: TRBJ2-7
CDR3aa: CASSFAAPTYEQYF
CDR3nt: TGCGCCAGCAGCTTCGCGGCGCCGACCTACGAGCAGTACTTC

d_gene: NA
v_gene: TRBV30
abundance: NA
j_gene: TRBJ2-7
CDR3aa: CAWMTGQSIGEQYF
CDR3nt: TGTGCCTGGATGACCGGGCAAAGTATAGGCGAGCAGTACTTC

d_gene: NA
v_gene: TRBV7-9
abundance: few
j_gene: TRBJ2-3
CDR3aa: CASSRTTTSTDTQYF
CDR3nt: TGTGCCAGCAGCCGAACTACAACTAGCACAGATACGCAGTATTTT

d_gene: TRBD1
v_gene: TRBV15
abundance: many
j_gene: TRBJ1-2
CDR3aa: CATSRDGTGTYGYTF
CDR3nt: TGTGCCACCAGCAGAGACGGGACAGGGACCTATGGCTACACCTTC

d_gene: NA
v_gene: TRBV27
abundance: few
j_gene: TRBJ2-7
CDR3aa: CAGRRVDADEQYF
CDR3nt: TGTGCCGGGCGACGGGTCGATGCAGACGAGCAGTACTTC

d_gene: TRBD2
v_gene: TRBV5-5
abundance: NA
j_gene: TRBJ2-7
CDR3aa: CASSLNSGLAIYEQYF
CDR3nt: TGTGCCAGCAGCTTGAACAGTGGACTAGCGATCTACGAGCAGTACTTC

d_gene: TRBD1
v_gene: TRBV20-1
abundance: NA
j_gene: TRBJ2-7
CDR3aa: CSASGDSHYEQYF
CDR3nt: TGCAGTGCTAGTGGGGACAGCCACTACGAGCAGTACTTC

d_gene: TRBD1
v_gene: TRBV2
abundance: many
j_gene: TRBJ1-2
CDR3aa: CASSQGEGYGYTF
CDR3nt: TGTGCCAGCAGCCAGGGGGAAGGCTATGGCTACACCTTC

d_gene: NA
v_gene: TRBV29-1
abundance: NA
j_gene: TRBJ2-5
CDR3aa: CSVAGWGETQYF
CDR3nt: TGCAGCGTGGCAGGGTGGGGAGAGACCCAGTACTTC

d_gene: TRBD2
v_gene: TRBV30
abundance: NA
j_gene: TRBJ2-5
CDR3aa: CAWSVTGGLDTQYF
CDR3nt: TGTGCCTGGAGTGTAACGGGGGGGTTGGATACCCAGTACTTC

d_gene: NA
v_gene: TRBV6-5
abundance: NA
j_gene: TRBJ1-1
CDR3aa: CASSPTGRGTNTEAFF
CDR3nt: TGTGCCAGCAGCCCCACAGGGAGGGGAACGAACACTGAAGCTTTCTTT

d_gene: TRBD2
v_gene: TRBV29-1
abundance: NA
j_gene: TRBJ2-7
CDR3aa: CSGQRGTSGRNEQYF
CDR3nt: TGCAGCGGCCAGAGAGGGACTAGCGGGAGAAATGAGCAGTACTTC

d_gene: NA
v_gene: TRBV10-2
abundance: many
j_gene: TRBJ2-1
CDR3aa: CASSEVGGGNEQFF
CDR3nt: TGCGCCAGCAGTGAGGTAGGGGGGGGGAATGAGCAGTTCTTC

d_gene: NA
v_gene: TRBV28
abundance: NA
j_gene: TRBJ1-6
CDR3aa: CASSDTDPRSPLHF
CDR3nt: TGTGCCAGCAGTGATACAGATCCGAGGTCACCCCTCCACTTT

d_gene: NA
v_gene: TRBV7-2
abundance: few
j_gene: TRBJ2-5
CDR3aa: CASSPSGVRETQYF
CDR3nt: TGTGCCAGCAGCCCCTCAGGGGTAAGGGAGACCCAGTACTTC

d_gene: NA
v_gene: TRBV29-1
abundance: NA
j_gene: TRBJ2-1
CDR3aa: CSVVIGTDERFF
CDR3nt: TGCAGCGTTGTGATAGGGACTGATGAGCGGTTCTTC

d_gene: NA
v_gene: TRBV20-1
abundance: once
j_gene: TRBJ2-4
CDR3aa: CSARHKSNEQYF
CDR3nt: TGCAGTGCTAGGCACAAGTCCAATGAGCAGTACTTC

d_gene: NA
v_gene: TRBV10-2
abundance: NA
j_gene: TRBJ2-2
CDR3aa: CASTQTAGVNTGELFF
CDR3nt: TGCGCCAGCACCCAGACAGCCGGAGTGAACACCGGGGAGCTGTTTTTT

d_gene: NA
v_gene: TRBV2
abundance: once
j_gene: TRBJ1-5
CDR3aa: CASSDPSSGGNQPQHF
CDR3nt: TGTGCCAGCAGTGACCCGTCCTCCGGGGGCAATCAGCCCCAGCATTTT

d_gene: NA
v_gene: TRBV15
abundance: NA
j_gene: TRBJ1-2
CDR3aa: CATQSGAGYTF
CDR3nt: TGTGCCACCCAATCGGGGGCCGGCTACACCTTC

d_gene: NA
v_gene: TRBV3-1
abundance: few
j_gene: TRBJ2-7
CDR3aa: CASSQDPGRGSYEQYF
CDR3nt: TGTGCCAGCAGCCAAGATCCCGGGCGGGGCTCCTACGAGCAGTACTTC

d_gene: TRBD1
v_gene: TRBV7-8
abundance: NA
j_gene: TRBJ1-2
CDR3aa: CASSFQGATPYGYTF
CDR3nt: TGTGCCAGCAGCTTCCAGGGGGCCACTCCCTATGGCTACACCTTC